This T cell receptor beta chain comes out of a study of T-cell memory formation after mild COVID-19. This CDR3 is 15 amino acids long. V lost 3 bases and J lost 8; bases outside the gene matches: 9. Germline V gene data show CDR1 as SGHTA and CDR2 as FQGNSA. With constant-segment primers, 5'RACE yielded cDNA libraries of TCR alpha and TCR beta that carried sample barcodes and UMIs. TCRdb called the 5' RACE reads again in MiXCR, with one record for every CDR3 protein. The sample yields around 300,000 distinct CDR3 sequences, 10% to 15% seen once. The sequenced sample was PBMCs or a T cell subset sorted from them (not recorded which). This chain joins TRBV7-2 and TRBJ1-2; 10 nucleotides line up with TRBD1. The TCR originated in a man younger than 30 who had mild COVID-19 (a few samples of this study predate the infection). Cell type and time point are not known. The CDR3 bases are TGTGCCAGCAGCTTGGAGCTAGACAGGGGGCACGGCTACACCTTC. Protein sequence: CASSLELDRGHGYTF. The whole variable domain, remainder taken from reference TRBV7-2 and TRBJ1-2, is GAGVSQSPSNKVTEKGKDVELRCDPISGHTALYWYRQSLGQGLEFLIYFQGNSAPDKSGLPSDRFSAERTGGSVSTLTIQRTQQEDSAVYLCASSLELDRGHGYTFGSGTRLTVV.